This TCR beta chain was sequenced for a study of neurological immune-mediated disorders. Each CDR3 protein gets one entry after TCRdb re-called the 5' RACE reads with MiXCR. The table includes under 45,000 distinct CDR3 sequences, 3.5% to 4% detected once. Overall study results and limits: Levels of TCR clonal expansion peaked in HTLV-1-associated myelopathy and reached their lowest in multiple sclerosis, under those of healthy controls. There was no clinical or MRI feature that was associated with the multiple sclerosis repertoire cluster.

In germline, CDR1 is DFQATT, CDR2 SNEGSKA (reference sequence). The CDR3 is 12 residues long. Deletions cut 2 bases from V and 6 bases from J, with 10 bases between. The sample holds many counts of this clonotype. Its antigen is as yet unknown. This chain uses TRBV20-1 with TRBJ1-2; D uncertain. Specimen: PBMCs. The sequence was collected from a young man with multiple sclerosis. The CDR3 nucleotides are TGCAGTGCTAGACCCCCCGGAGATGGCTACACCTTC. Translation: CSARPPGDGYTF.